This T cell receptor beta chain came from a study of OX40 agonist ivuxolimab in advanced cancers. Across the whole study: Each patient was given ivuxolimab into a vein every 2 weeks, at 0.01 to 10 mg/kg.

General study points: Nonresponders included some who also had low normalized T-cell clonal expansion.

The repertoire was sequenced with immunoSEQ multiplex PCR; TCRdb's copy has only in-frame clones and lacks some. The table has 80,000 or so clones, around four fifths seen once. Of note for this clone: Its antigen is currently unknown.

Deletions cut 1 base from V and 1 base from J, with 8 bases between. CDR1 and CDR2 from the germline V gene are SGHVS and FQNEAQ. This CDR3 is built from 15 residues. V and J are TRBV7-8 and TRBJ2-1; tentative D call: TRBD2 (5 bases). The sequence was obtained from an adult with an advanced solid tumor such as melanoma, head and neck, liver or kidney cancer. The sequencing used CD4+ or CD8+ T cells sorted from blood, collected in a trial of the OX40 agonist ivuxolimab. The CDR3 coding sequence is TGTGCCAGCAGCTTAGTTGGAGGATCCTACAATGAGCAGTTCTTC. The encoded protein is CASSLVGGSYNEQFF.